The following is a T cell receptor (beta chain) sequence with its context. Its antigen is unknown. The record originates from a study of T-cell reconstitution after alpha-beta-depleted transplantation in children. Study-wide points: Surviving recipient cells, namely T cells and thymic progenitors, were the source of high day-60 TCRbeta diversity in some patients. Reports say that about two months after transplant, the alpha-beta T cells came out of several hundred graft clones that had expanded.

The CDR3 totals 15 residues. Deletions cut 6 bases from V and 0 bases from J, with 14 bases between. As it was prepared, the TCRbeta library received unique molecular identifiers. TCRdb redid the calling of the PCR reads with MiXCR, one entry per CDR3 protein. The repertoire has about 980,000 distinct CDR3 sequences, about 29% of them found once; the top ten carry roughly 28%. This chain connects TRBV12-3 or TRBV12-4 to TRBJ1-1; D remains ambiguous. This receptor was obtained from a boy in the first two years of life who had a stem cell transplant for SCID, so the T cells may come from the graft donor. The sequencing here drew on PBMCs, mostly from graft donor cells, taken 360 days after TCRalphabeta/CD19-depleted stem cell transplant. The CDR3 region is CASSHRRPVNTEAFF. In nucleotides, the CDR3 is TGTGCCAGCAGCCATCGTCGACCCGTGAACACTGAAGCTTTCTTT.